This T cell receptor (beta chain) stems from a study of memory CD4+ T cells and cytomegalovirus serostatus. V trimming: 1 base; J trimming: 2 bases; junction bases outside the gene matches: 2. CDR1 SNHLY and CDR2 FYNNEI come from the germline V gene. This CDR3 has 15 residues. Single viable CD3+CD4+CD8-CD45RO+ cells were sorted as the memory CD4+ T cells. The study's findings and limits: Suggested: most of the CMV-linked TCR signature lies in CD4+ memory cells.

TCRdb's copy holds only in-frame clones and misses some; the assay was immunoSEQ multiplex PCR. Among some 30,000 clones, roughly 80% were seen once, and the ten largest hold 0.63%. Concerning this clone: Antigen: not known.

The sample consisted of memory CD4+ T cells from blood. V usage is TRBV2 and J usage is TRBJ2-7; 10 bases are a match to TRBD1. This receptor was obtained from an adult in good health and CMV-seronegative. Some clones in this sample may be carry-over from other donors' samples. Here the CDR3 DNA reads TGTGCCAGCAGTGAAGGGACAGGGGGGACCTACGAGCAGTACTTC. It specifies CASSEGTGGTYEQYF.